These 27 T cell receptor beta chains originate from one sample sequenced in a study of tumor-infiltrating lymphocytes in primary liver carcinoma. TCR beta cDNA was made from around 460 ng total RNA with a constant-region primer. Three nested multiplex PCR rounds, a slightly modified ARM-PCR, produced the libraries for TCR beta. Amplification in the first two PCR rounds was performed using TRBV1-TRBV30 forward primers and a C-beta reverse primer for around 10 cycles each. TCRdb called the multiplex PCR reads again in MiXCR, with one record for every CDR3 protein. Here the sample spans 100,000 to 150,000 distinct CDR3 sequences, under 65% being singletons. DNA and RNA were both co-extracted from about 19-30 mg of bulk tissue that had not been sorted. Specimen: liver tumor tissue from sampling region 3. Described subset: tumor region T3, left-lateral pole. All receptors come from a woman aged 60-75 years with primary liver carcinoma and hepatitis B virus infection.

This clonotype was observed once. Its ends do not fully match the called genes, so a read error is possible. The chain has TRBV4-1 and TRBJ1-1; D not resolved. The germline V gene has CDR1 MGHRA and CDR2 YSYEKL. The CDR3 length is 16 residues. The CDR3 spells CASSHELTSSNTEAFF. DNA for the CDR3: TGCGCCAGTAGCCATGAATTGACCTCCTCGAACACTGAAGCTTTCTTT.

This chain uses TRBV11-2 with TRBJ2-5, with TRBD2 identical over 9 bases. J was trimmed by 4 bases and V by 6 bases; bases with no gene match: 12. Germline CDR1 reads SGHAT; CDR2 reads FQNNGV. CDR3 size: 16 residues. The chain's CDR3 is CASSYSPGSGRETQYF. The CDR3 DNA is TGTGCCAGCAGTTACTCCCCCGGTAGCGGGAGAGAGACCCAGTACTTC. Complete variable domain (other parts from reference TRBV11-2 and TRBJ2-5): EAGVAQSPRYKIIEKRQSVAFWCNPISGHATLYWYQQILGQGPKLLIQFQNNGVVDDSQLPKDRFSAERLKGVDSTLKIQPAKLEDSAVYLCASSYSPGSGRETQYFGPGTRLLVL.

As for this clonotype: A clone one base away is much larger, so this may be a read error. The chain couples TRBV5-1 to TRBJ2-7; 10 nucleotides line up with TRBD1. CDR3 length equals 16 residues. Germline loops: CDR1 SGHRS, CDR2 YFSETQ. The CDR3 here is CSSSSRPPGQGYEQYF. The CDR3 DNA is TGCTCCAGCAGCTCAAGGCCCCCGGGACAGGGGTACGAGCAGTACTTC.

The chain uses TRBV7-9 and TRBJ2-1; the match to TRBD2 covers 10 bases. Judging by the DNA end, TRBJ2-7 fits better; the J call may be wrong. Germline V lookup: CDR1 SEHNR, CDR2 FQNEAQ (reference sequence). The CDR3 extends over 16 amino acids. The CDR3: CAISSWGAGGPDEQYF. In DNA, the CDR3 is TGTGCCATCAGTTCATGGGGAGCGGGAGGGCCTGATGAGCAGTACTTC.

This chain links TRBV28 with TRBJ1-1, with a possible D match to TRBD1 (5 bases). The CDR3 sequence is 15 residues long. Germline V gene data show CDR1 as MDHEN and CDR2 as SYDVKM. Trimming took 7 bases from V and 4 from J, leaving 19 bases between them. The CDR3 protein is CASISGGTGGTEAFF. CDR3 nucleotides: TGTGCCAGCATCTCGGGGGGGACTGGGGGCACTGAAGCTTTCTTT.

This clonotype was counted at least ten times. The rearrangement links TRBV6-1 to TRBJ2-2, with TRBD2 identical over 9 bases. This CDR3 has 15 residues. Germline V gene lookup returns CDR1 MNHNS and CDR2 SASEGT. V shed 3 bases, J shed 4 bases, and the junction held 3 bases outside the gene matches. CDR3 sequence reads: CASSEGSGSTGELFF. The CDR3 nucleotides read TGTGCCAGCAGTGAGGGTAGCGGGAGCACCGGGGAGCTGTTTTTT.

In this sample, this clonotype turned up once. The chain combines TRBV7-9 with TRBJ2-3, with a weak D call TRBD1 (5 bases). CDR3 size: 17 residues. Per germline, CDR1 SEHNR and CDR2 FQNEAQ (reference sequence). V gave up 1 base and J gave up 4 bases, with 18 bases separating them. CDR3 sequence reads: CASSLEAHRFPSDTQYF. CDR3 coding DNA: TGTGCCAGCAGCTTAGAGGCACACAGGTTCCCCTCAGATACGCAGTATTTT.

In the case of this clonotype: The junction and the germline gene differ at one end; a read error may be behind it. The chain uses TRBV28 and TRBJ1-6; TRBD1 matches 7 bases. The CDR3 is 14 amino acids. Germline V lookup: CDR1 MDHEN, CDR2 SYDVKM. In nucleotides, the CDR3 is TGTGCCAGCAGTCATGGACAGGAGAGTTCACCACTCCACTTT. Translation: CASSHGQESSPLHF.

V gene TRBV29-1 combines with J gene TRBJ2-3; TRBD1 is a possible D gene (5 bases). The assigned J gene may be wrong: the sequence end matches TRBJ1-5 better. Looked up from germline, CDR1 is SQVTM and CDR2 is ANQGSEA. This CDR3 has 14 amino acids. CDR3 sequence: CSVGNRTPTDTQHF. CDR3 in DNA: TGCAGCGTTGGGAACAGGACCCCCACAGATACGCAGCATTTT.

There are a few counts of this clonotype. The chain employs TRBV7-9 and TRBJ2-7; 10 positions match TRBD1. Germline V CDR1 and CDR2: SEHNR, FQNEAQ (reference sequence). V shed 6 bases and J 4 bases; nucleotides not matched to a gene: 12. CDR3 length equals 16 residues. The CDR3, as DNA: TGTGCCAGCAGAATTGACTCCGGGACAGGGGTATACGAGCAGTACTTC. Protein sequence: CASRIDSGTGVYEQYF.

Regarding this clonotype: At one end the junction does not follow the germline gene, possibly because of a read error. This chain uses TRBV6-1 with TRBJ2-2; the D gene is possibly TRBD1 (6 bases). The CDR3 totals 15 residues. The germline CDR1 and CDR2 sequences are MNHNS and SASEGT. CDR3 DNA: TGTGCCAGTAGTGAAGGGGGTCTGTACACCGGGGAGCTGTTTTTT. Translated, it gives CASSEGGLYTGELFF.

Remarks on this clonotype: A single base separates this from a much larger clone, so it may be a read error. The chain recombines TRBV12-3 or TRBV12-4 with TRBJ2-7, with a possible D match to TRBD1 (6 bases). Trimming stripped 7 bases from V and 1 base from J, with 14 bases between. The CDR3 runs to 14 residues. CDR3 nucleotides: TGTGCCAGCACCCACAGGGCAGCGTCCTACGAGCAGTACTTC. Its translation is CASTHRAASYEQYF.

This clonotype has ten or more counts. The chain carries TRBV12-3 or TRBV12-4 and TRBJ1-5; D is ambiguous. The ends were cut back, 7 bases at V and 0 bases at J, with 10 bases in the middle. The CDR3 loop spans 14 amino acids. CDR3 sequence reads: CASTTFHSNQPQHF. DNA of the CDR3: TGTGCCAGCACAACATTCCATAGCAATCAGCCCCAGCATTTT.

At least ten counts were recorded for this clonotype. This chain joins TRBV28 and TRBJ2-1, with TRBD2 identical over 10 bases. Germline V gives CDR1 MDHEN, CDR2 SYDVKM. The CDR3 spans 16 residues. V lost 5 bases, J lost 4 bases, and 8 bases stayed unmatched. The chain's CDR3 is CASSHLAGGTYNEQFF. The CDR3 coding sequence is TGTGCCAGCAGTCACTTAGCGGGAGGCACATACAATGAGCAGTTCTTC. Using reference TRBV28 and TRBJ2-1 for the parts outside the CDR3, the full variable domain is DVKVTQSSRYLVKRTGEKVFLECVQDMDHENMFWYRQDPGLGLRLIYFSYDVKMKEKGDIPEGYSVSREKKERFSLILESASTNQTSMYLCASSHLAGGTYNEQFFGPGTRLTVL.

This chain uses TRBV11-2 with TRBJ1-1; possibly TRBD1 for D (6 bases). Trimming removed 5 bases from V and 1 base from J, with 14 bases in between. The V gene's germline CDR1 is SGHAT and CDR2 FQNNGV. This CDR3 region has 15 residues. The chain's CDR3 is CASSRRDMTNTEAFF. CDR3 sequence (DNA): TGTGCCAGCAGCCGACGGGACATGACGAACACTGAAGCTTTCTTT. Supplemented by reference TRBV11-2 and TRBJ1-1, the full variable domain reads EAGVAQSPRYKIIEKRQSVAFWCNPISGHATLYWYQQILGQGPKLLIQFQNNGVVDDSQLPKDRFSAERLKGVDSTLKIQPAKLEDSAVYLCASSRRDMTNTEAFFGQGTRLTVV.

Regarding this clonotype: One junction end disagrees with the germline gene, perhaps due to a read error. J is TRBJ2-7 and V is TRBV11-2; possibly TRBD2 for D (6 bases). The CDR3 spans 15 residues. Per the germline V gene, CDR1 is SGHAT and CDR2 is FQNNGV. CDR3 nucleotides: TGTGCCAGCAGCTTATTCCTAGCGACCTCCTACGGGCAGTACTTC. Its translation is CASSLFLATSYGQYF.

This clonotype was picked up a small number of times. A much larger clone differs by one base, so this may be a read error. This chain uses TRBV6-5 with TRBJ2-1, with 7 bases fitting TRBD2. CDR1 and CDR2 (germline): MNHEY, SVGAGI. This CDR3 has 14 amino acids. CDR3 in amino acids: CASSLPGGRNGQFF. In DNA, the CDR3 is TGTGCCAGCAGTCTCCCGGGGGGTAGGAATGGGCAGTTCTTC.

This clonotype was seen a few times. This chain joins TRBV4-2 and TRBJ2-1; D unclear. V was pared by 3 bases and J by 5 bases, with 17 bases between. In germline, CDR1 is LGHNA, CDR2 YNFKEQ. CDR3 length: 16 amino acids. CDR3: CASSQIRGSGDNEQFF. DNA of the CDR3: TGTGCCAGCAGCCAGATTAGAGGTAGTGGTGACAATGAGCAGTTCTTC.

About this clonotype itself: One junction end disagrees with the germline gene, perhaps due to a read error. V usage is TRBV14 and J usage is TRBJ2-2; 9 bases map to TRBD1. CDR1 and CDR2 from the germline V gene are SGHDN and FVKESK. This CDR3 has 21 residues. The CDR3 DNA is TGTGCCAGCAGCCAAGATACACTACACGAATTCCGGGACAGGGCCACCGGGGAGTTGTTTTTT. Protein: CASSQDTLHEFRDRATGELFF.

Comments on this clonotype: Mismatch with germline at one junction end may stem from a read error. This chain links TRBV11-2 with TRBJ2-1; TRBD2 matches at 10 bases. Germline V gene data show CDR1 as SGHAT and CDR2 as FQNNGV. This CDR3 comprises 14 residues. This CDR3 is CGSRPGLASNEQFF. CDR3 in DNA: TGTGGCAGCAGGCCGGGACTAGCGTCTAATGAGCAGTTCTTC.

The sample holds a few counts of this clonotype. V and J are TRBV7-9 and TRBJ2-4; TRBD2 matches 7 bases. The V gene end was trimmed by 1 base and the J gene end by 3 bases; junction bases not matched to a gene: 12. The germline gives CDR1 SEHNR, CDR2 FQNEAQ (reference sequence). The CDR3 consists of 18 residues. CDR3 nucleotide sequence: TGTGCCAGCAGCTTAGTAATCTCTGGCGGGAGCGACAAAAACATTCAGTACTTC. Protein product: CASSLVISGGSDKNIQYF.

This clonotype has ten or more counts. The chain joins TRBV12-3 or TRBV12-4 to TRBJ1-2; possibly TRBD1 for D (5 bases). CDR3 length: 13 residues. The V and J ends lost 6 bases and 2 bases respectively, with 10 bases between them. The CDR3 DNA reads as TGTGCCAGCAGCTTGGGGGAAAACTATGGCTACACCTTC. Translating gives CASSLGENYGYTF.

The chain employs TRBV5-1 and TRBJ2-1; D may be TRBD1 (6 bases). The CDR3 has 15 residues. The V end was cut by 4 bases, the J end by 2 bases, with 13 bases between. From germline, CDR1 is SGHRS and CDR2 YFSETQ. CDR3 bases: TGCGCCAGCAGCCAAACAGGGACCCCCTACAATGAGCAGTTCTTC. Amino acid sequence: CASSQTGTPYNEQFF. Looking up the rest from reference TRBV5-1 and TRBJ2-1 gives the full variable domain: KAGVTQTPRYLIKTRGQQVTLSCSPISGHRSVSWYQQTPGQGLQFLFEYFSETQRNKGNFPGRFSGRQFSNSRSEMNVSTLELGDSALYLCASSQTGTPYNEQFFGPGTRLTVL.

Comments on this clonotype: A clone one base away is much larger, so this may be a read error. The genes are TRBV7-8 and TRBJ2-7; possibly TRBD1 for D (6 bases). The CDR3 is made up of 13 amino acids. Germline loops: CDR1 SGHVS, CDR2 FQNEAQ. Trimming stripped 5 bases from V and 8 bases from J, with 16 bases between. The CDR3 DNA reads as TGTGCCAGCAGCAACAGGGCCTTATACAAGCAGTACTTC. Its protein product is CASSNRALYKQYF.

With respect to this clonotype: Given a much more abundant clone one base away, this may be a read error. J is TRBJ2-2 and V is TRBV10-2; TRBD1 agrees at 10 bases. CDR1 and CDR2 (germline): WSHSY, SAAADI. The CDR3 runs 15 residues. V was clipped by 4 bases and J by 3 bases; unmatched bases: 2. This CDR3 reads CASSVGTGDTGELFF. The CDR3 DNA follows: TGCGCCAGCAGTGTGGGGACAGGGGACACCGGGGAGCTGTTTTTT.

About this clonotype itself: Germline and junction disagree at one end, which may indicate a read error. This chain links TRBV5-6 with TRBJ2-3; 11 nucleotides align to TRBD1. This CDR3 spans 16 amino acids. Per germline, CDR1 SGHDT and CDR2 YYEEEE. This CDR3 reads CANSLKGQGVTDTQYF. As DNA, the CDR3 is TGCGCCAACAGCTTGAAGGGACAGGGGGTGACAGATACGCAGTATTTT.

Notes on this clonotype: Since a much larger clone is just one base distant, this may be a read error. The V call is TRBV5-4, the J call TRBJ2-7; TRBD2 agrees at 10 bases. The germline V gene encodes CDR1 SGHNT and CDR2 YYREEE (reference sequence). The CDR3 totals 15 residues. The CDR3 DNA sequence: TGTGCCACCAGCGGGGGACTAGCGCGCTCCTACGAGCAGTACTTC. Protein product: CATSGGLARSYEQYF.